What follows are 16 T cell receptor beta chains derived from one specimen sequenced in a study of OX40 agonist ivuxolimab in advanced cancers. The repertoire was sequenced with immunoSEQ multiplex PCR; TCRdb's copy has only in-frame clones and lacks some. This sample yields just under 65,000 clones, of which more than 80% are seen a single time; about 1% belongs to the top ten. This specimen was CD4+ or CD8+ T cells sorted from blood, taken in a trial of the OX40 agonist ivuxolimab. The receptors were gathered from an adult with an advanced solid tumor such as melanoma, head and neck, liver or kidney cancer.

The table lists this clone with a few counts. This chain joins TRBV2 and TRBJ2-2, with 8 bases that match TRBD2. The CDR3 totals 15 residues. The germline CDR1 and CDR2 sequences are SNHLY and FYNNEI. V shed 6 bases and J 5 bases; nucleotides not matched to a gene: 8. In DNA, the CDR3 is TGTGCCAGCAGGGGGGTAGAGCGGGAGACCGGGGAGCTGTTTTTT. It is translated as CASRGVERETGELFF.

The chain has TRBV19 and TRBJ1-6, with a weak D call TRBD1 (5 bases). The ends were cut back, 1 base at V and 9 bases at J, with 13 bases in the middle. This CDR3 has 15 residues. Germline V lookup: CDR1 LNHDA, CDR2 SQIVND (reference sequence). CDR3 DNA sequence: TGTGCCAGTAGTATAGGTGGGGGGGTCTTTTCACCCCTCCACTTT. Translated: CASSIGGGVFSPLHF.

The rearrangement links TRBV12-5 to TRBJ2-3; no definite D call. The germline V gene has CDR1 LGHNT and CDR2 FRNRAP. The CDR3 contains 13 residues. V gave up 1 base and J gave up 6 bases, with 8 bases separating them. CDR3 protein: CASGLELRDTQYF. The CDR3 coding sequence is TGTGCTAGTGGTTTGGAACTCCGGGATACGCAGTATTTT.

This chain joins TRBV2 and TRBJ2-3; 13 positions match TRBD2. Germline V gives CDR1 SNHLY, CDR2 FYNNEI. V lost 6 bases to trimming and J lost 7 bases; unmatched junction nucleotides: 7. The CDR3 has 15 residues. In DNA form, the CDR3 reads TGTGCCAGCAGAGCGGGACTAGCGGGACCTAATACGCAGTATTTT. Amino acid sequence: CASRAGLAGPNTQYF. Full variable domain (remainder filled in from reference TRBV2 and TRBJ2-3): EPEVTQTPSHQVTQMGQEVILRCVPISNHLYFYWYRQILGQKVEFLVSFYNNEISEKSEIFDDQFSVERPDGSNFTLKIRSTKLEDSAMYFCASRAGLAGPNTQYFGPGTRLTVL.

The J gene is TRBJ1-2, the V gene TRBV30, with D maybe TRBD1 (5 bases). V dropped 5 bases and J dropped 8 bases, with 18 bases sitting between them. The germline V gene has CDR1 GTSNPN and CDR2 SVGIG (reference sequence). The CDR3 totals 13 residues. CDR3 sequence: CAWGQTGTFGYTF. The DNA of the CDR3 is TGTGCCTGGGGCCAGACCGGGACGTTCGGCTACACCTTC.

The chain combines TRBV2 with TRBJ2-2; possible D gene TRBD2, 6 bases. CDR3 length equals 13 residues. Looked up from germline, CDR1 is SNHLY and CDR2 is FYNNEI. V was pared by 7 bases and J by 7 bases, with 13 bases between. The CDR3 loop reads CASTWGEGGELFF. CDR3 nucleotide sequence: TGTGCCAGCACCTGGGGGGAAGGCGGGGAGCTGTTTTTT.

The chain's CDR3 is CASSMTGLGNTGELFF. The DNA of the CDR3 is TGTGCCAGCAGCATGACAGGGCTGGGCAACACCGGGGAGCTGTTTTTT. J is TRBJ2-2 and V is TRBV9; TRBD1 matches at 7 bases. Trimming cost V 4 bases and J 2 bases; bases outside gene matches: 8. The CDR3 is 16 residues long. Germline loops: CDR1 SGDLS, CDR2 YYNGEE.

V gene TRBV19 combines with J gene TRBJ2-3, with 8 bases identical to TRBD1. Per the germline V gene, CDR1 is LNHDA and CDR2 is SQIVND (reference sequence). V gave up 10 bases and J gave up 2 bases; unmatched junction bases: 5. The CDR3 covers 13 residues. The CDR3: CATRQGSTDTQYF. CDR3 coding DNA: TGTGCCACGCGACAGGGGTCCACAGATACGCAGTATTTT.

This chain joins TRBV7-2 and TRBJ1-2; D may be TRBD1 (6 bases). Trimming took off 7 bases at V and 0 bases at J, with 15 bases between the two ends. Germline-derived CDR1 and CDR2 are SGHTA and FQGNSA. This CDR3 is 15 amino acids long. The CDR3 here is CASTIGGRANYGYTF. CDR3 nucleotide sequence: TGTGCCAGCACCATAGGGGGACGGGCTAACTATGGCTACACCTTC.

This chain's CDR3 is CASRVTDLVQYF. The CDR3 nucleotides read TGTGCCAGCAGGGTGACGGACTTGGTGCAGTACTTC. V and J are TRBV7-2 and TRBJ2-7; a possible D gene is TRBD2 (5 bases). V was pared by 6 bases and J by 9 bases, with 15 bases between. This CDR3 comprises 12 residues. Looked up from germline, CDR1 is SGHTA and CDR2 is FQGNSA.

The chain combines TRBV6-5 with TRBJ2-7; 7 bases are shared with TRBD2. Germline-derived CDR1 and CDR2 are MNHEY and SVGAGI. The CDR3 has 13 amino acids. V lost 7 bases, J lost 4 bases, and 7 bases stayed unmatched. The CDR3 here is CASMGGSVYEQYF. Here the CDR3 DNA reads TGTGCCAGCATGGGCGGGAGTGTGTACGAGCAGTACTTC.

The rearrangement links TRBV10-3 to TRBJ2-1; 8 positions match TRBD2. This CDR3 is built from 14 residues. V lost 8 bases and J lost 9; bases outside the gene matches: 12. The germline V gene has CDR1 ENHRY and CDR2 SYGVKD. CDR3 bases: TGTGCCATCCGTTTGGCGGGAGGCTCTGGTGAGCAGTTCTTC. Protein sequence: CAIRLAGGSGEQFF.

The CDR3 DNA reads as TGTGCCACCGGGACTTCTGGGGCCAACGTCCTGACTTTC. The encoded protein is CATGTSGANVLTF. The chain carries TRBV10-3 and TRBJ2-6; tentatively, D is TRBD2 (6 bases). Germline V gene sequence: CDR1 ENHRY, CDR2 SYGVKD. V shed 10 bases and J shed 1 base, with 8 bases lying between them. The CDR3 extends over 13 amino acids.

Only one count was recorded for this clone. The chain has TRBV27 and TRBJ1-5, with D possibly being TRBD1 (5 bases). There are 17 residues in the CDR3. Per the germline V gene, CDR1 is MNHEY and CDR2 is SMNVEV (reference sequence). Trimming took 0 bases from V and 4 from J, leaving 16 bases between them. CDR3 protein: CASSLSIQGVWNQPQHF. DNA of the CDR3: TGTGCCAGCAGTTTATCGATTCAGGGCGTATGGAATCAGCCCCAGCATTTT.

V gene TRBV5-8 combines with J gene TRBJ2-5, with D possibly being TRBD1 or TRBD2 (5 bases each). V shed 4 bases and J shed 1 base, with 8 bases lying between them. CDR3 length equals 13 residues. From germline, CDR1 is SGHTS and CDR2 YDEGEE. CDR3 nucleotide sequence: TGTGCCAGCAGCAGGGGACGCCAAGAGACCCAGTACTTC. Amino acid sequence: CASSRGRQETQYF.

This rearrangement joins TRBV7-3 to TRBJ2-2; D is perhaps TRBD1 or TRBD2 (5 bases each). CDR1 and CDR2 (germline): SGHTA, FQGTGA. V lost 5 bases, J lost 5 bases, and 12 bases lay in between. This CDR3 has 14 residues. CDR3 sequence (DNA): TGTGCCAGCAGCCCCACCTGGGGGACCGGGGAGCTGTTTTTT. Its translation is CASSPTWGTGELFF.